Listed below are T cell receptor beta chains from one sample, sequenced in a study of cytomegalovirus exposure and HLA in healthy donors. Data came from immunoSEQ multiplex PCR; TCRdb stores just in-frame clones and leaves some out. In the table there are a few hundred thousand clones, 60% to 80% of which are singletons. Sequenced input: PBMCs. Receptors originate from a man between 18 and 35 years old in good health and CMV-seronegative. The CDR3 runs from the conserved cysteine through the conserved F or W. Fields, in order: J gene, D gene, V gene, clone size, CDR3 protein, CDR3 DNA. The D gene is left open where the match is weak. Rows give clone size only sometimes, using once, few, many, or a class for an expanded clone.

J: TRBJ1-2; D: .; V: TRBV28; size: .; CDR3: CASRLEGNYGYTF; DNA: TGTGCCAGCAGGTTGGAGGGAAACTATGGCTACACCTTC
J: TRBJ1-1; D: TRBD1; V: TRBV7-9; size: .; CDR3: CSSSSLVTGGRTEAFF; DNA: TGTTCCAGCAGCTCCCTAGTAACAGGGGGCCGAACTGAAGCTTTCTTT
J: TRBJ1-5; D: TRBD1; V: TRBV28; size: .; CDR3: CASSFDRENQPQHF; DNA: TGTGCCAGCAGTTTCGACAGGGAAAATCAGCCCCAGCATTTT
J: TRBJ2-7; D: .; V: TRBV11-3; size: .; CDR3: CASSLDVPTTTSYEQYF; DNA: TGTGCCAGCAGCTTAGATGTGCCAACTACTACTTCATACGAGCAGTACTTC
J: TRBJ2-1; D: .; V: TRBV6-1; size: .; CDR3: CASSEQIARFF; DNA: TGTGCCAGCAGTGAACAGATAGCGCGGTTCTTC
J: TRBJ1-6; D: .; V: TRBV27; size: .; CDR3: CACSAGRSSYNSPLHF; DNA: TGTGCCTGTAGCGCCGGGCGTAGCTCCTATAATTCACCCCTCCACTTT
J: TRBJ1-4; D: TRBD1; V: TRBV4-1; size: .; CDR3: CASSLQGGEKLFF; DNA: TGCGCCAGCAGCCTCCAGGGGGGTGAAAAACTGTTTTTT
J: TRBJ1-4; D: .; V: TRBV5-1; size: .; CDR3: CASSSGVGTNEKLFF; DNA: TGCGCCAGCAGCTCCGGGGTAGGAACTAATGAAAAACTGTTTTTT
J: TRBJ2-7; D: .; V: TRBV6-6; size: .; CDR3: CASSHEGGYEQYF; DNA: TGTGCCAGCAGTCATGAAGGGGGTTACGAGCAGTACTTC
J: TRBJ2-5; D: .; V: TRBV25-1; size: few; CDR3: CASSRGETQYF; DNA: TGTGCCAGCAGTCGGGGAGAGACCCAGTACTTC
J: TRBJ2-1; D: TRBD1; V: TRBV14; size: .; CDR3: CASSRRDRGYNEQFF; DNA: TGTGCCAGCAGCCGCCGGGACAGAGGATACAATGAGCAGTTCTTC
J: TRBJ2-3; D: TRBD2; V: TRBV6-1; size: .; CDR3: CASRRGGTDTQYF; DNA: TGTGCCAGCAGGCGGGGGGGTACAGATACGCAGTATTTT
J: TRBJ2-1; D: TRBD1; V: TRBV10-3; size: .; CDR3: CAISGSTGARNEQFF; DNA: TGTGCCATCAGTGGGTCGACAGGGGCGAGGAATGAGCAGTTCTTC
J: TRBJ1-1; D: .; V: TRBV11-2; size: few; CDR3: CASSLVTPVAVNTEAFF; DNA: TGTGCCAGCAGCTTAGTGACCCCAGTGGCGGTGAACACTGAAGCTTTCTTT
J: TRBJ1-2; D: TRBD1; V: TRBV6-5; size: .; CDR3: CASRGGQPYYGYTF; DNA: TGTGCCAGCAGGGGGGGACAGCCCTACTATGGCTACACCTTC
J: TRBJ2-6; D: TRBD1; V: TRBV19; size: few; CDR3: CASSGTGRANVLTF; DNA: TGTGCCAGTAGCGGGACAGGGCGAGCCAACGTCCTGACTTTC
J: TRBJ2-1; D: .; V: TRBV13; size: .; CDR3: CASSPPGLGSYNEQFF; DNA: TGTGCCAGCAGCCCACCGGGACTCGGATCCTACAATGAGCAGTTCTTC
J: TRBJ2-3; D: .; V: TRBV25-1; size: few; CDR3: CASLTPGSTDTQYF; DNA: TGTGCCAGTCTTACCCCAGGGAGCACAGATACGCAGTATTTT
J: TRBJ2-3; D: .; V: TRBV10-3; size: .; CDR3: CAISDLRVDTQYF; DNA: TGTGCCATCAGTGACCTGAGGGTGGATACGCAGTATTTT
J: TRBJ2-7; D: TRBD1; V: TRBV29-1; size: .; CDR3: CSVYWDSPYEQYF; DNA: TGCAGCGTTTATTGGGACAGCCCCTACGAGCAGTACTTC
J: TRBJ2-5; D: .; V: TRBV4-1; size: .; CDR3: CASNQGVRGYQETQYF; DNA: TGCGCCAGCAACCAGGGGGTGCGGGGGTACCAAGAGACCCAGTACTTC
J: TRBJ2-5; D: TRBD2; V: TRBV27; size: .; CDR3: CASSSVAGAPPLPQYF; DNA: TGTGCCAGCAGTTCCGTAGCGGGAGCGCCTCCACTACCCCAGTACTTC
J: TRBJ2-4; D: TRBD1; V: TRBV19; size: .; CDR3: CASSTGALGANIQYF; DNA: TGTGCCAGTAGCACAGGGGCACTGGGCGCAAACATTCAGTACTTC
J: TRBJ2-7; D: TRBD1; V: TRBV29-1; size: .; CDR3: CSAEGTGGYEQYF; DNA: TGCAGCGCAGAGGGGACAGGGGGCTACGAGCAGTACTTC
J: TRBJ1-2; D: .; V: TRBV14; size: few; CDR3: CASSVGQGYGYTF; DNA: TGTGCCAGCAGCGTGGGACAAGGCTATGGCTACACCTTC
J: TRBJ2-1; D: .; V: TRBV29-1; size: few; CDR3: CSVVGERSYNEQFF; DNA: TGCAGCGTAGTTGGGGAGCGGAGTTACAATGAGCAGTTCTTC
J: TRBJ1-2; D: TRBD1; V: TRBV9; size: few; CDR3: CASSPSSGTGEIYGYTF; DNA: TGTGCCAGCAGCCCTAGCAGTGGGACAGGTGAAATCTATGGCTACACCTTC
J: TRBJ2-5; D: .; V: TRBV7-8; size: .; CDR3: CASSPRAGQETQYF; DNA: TGTGCCAGCAGCCCACGTGCAGGGCAAGAGACCCAGTACTTC
J: TRBJ1-1; D: .; V: TRBV11-3; size: .; CDR3: CASSLYSTTEAFF; DNA: TGTGCCAGCAGCTTGTATTCTACCACTGAAGCTTTCTTT
J: TRBJ2-5; D: .; V: TRBV19; size: .; CDR3: CASSIGGRETQYF; DNA: TGTGCCAGTAGTATAGGAGGGAGAGAGACCCAGTACTTC
J: TRBJ2-7; D: TRBD1; V: TRBV28; size: .; CDR3: CASRGFDPGQDYNFDEQYF; DNA: TGTGCCAGCCGGGGATTTGACCCGGGACAGGATTATAATTTCGACGAGCAGTACTTC
J: TRBJ2-7; D: .; V: TRBV5-6; size: few; CDR3: CASSLSVRRRGSEQYF; DNA: TGTGCCAGCAGCTTGAGCGTTCGGCGTAGAGGGTCCGAGCAGTACTTC
J: TRBJ2-3; D: .; V: TRBV27; size: few; CDR3: CASSFLQGTSTDTQYF; DNA: TGTGCCAGCAGTTTCCTTCAGGGAACTAGCACAGATACGCAGTATTTT
J: TRBJ1-2; D: .; V: TRBV6-5; size: .; CDR3: CASRLTGDYGYTF; DNA: TGTGCCAGCAGGTTGACGGGGGACTATGGCTACACCTTC
J: TRBJ1-2; D: TRBD1; V: TRBV30; size: .; CDR3: CACQTGEGYGYTF; DNA: TGTGCCTGCCAGACAGGGGAAGGCTATGGCTACACCTTC
J: TRBJ2-7; D: .; V: TRBV14; size: .; CDR3: CASSQSRQEDYEQYF; DNA: TGTGCCAGCAGCCAATCGAGACAGGAGGACTACGAGCAGTACTTC
J: TRBJ2-1; D: TRBD2; V: TRBV7-2; size: .; CDR3: CASSSPGTSGSPAYNEQFF; DNA: TGTGCCAGCAGCTCCCCCGGGACTAGCGGGAGCCCTGCCTACAATGAGCAGTTCTTC
J: TRBJ2-4; D: TRBD2; V: TRBV9; size: .; CDR3: CASSVVDGTIQF; DNA: TGTGCCAGCAGCGTAGTGGACGGGACTATCCAGTTC
J: TRBJ1-2; D: TRBD1; V: TRBV6-5; size: .; CDR3: CASSYSTGGGGYGYTF; DNA: TGTGCCAGCAGTTACTCGACAGGGGGAGGGGGCTATGGCTACACCTTC
J: TRBJ2-7; D: TRBD2; V: TRBV7-7; size: .; CDR3: CASSLLPSGGSEQYF; DNA: TGTGCTAGCAGCTTATTACCTAGCGGGGGAAGCGAGCAGTACTTC